Reported below is one T cell receptor (beta chain). Repertoires were generated with immunoSEQ multiplex PCR, while TCRdb's copy carries only in-frame clones and drops some. The sample records roughly 120,000 clones, over 75% being singletons. This record comes from a study of control samples from healthy donors and cancer patients. Germline CDR1 is MNHEY and CDR2 is SMNVEV (reference sequence). The CDR3 is 15 residues long. V lost 6 bases to trimming and J lost 3 bases, with 15 bases between them. This clonotype was obtained from a human donor in good health. The donor label of this sample is uncertain. The rearrangement uses TRBV27 and TRBJ1-5; D might be TRBD1 (6 bases). Material: blood. DNA for the CDR3: TGTGCCAGCAGCCCGATGGACAGCCTCAATCAGCCCCAGCATTTT. Protein product: CASSPMDSLNQPQHF.